The T cell receptor beta chain described here comes from a study of T cell clusters in autoimmune cytopenias. General study results and limits: Clustering suggested that physiological T cell clusters were missing in primary autoimmune cytopenia patients. The T cell clusters came from computational analysis alone and lack functional validation.

TRB rearrangements were amplified by touch-down multiplex PCR with mixed TRB-A/B primers. From the multiplex PCR reads, TCRdb lists one entry per CDR3 protein and no DNA. Its listing shows around 3,200 distinct CDR3 sequences. About 37,500 genome equivalents of blood DNA were amplified for TRB. This clonotype shows up as medium-sized by frequency. Its matching antigen is unknown. Germline CDR1 and CDR2: LNHDA and SQIVND (reference sequence). The CDR3 consists of 11 residues. The TCR originated in a human donor with an autoimmune cytopenia or autoimmune hepatitis (not recorded which). This chain joins TRBV19 and TRBJ1-4. The source material was peripheral blood. The CDR3 protein is CASSYTEKLFF.